The rows below give T cell receptor beta chains drawn from one sample of a study of shared clonotypes between healthy human individuals. Only in-frame clones appear in the TCRdb table, and some are missing; sequencing was by immunoSEQ multiplex PCR. The sample lists fewer than 3 million clones; roughly 90% were seen once. The sequencing sample was made of naive CD4+ T cells from PBMCs. These receptors originate from a man between 18 and 35 years old in good health. Some clones in this sample may be carry-over from other donors' samples. Each CDR3 is given with its conserved first and last residue. D genes are given only for firm matches. A row's size may be missing; if present it is once, few, many or a size class.

>.|TRBD1|TRBJ2-7|TRBV18
CASSPNRGSYEQYF
TGTGCCAGCTCACCAAACAGGGGTTCGTACGAGCAGTACTTC
>.|.|TRBJ2-7|TRBV7-2
CASSFRGYQYEQYF
TGTGCCAGCAGCTTTCGGGGTTACCAATACGAGCAGTACTTC
>.|.|TRBJ1-3|TRBV9
CASSGGGAAGNTIYF
TGTGCCAGCAGCGGGGGTGGGGCAGCTGGAAACACCATATATTTT
>.|.|TRBJ2-5|TRBV7-3
CASSPRTGTQYF
TGTGCCAGCAGCCCCCGAACGGGGACCCAGTACTTC
>.|.|TRBJ1-1|TRBV11-2
CASSLTQGYNTEAFF
TGTGCCAGCAGCTTAACACAGGGTTACAACACTGAAGCTTTCTTT
>.|.|TRBJ1-1|TRBV25-1
CASSEGGGVGTEAFF
TGTGCCAGCAGTGAAGGCGGGGGCGTGGGCACTGAAGCTTTCTTT
>.|TRBD1|TRBJ1-2|TRBV27
CASSPNLGQGNYGYTF
TGTGCCAGCAGCCCAAATTTGGGACAGGGAAACTATGGCTACACCTTC
>.|TRBD1|TRBJ1-4|TRBV4-3
CASSLSGTGHEKLFF
TGCGCCAGCAGCCTTTCCGGGACAGGGCATGAAAAACTGTTTTTT
>.|.|TRBJ1-2|TRBV11-2
CASSPAMGNYGYTF
TGTGCCAGCAGCCCCGCGATGGGTAACTATGGCTACACCTTC
>.|.|TRBJ2-7|TRBV6-5
CASGLGGTYGEQYF
TGTGCCAGCGGCCTGGGGGGCACCTACGGCGAGCAGTACTTC
>.|TRBD2|TRBJ2-5|TRBV19
CASRQLAGGETQYF
TGTGCCAGTAGACAACTAGCGGGGGGAGAGACCCAGTACTTC
>.|.|TRBJ2-3|TRBV11-2
CASSFQRPTDTQYF
TGTGCCAGCAGCTTCCAAAGACCCACAGATACGCAGTATTTT
>.|TRBD2|TRBJ2-1|TRBV7-9
CASSRTSGVYNEQFF
TGTGCCAGCAGCCGAACTAGCGGAGTTTACAATGAGCAGTTCTTC
>.|.|TRBJ1-1|TRBV5-1
CASSSRAGDTEAFF
TGCGCCAGCAGCTCCAGGGCTGGGGATACTGAAGCTTTCTTT
>few|.|TRBJ2-7|TRBV21-1
CASSKLGTGPGEQYF
TGTGCCAGCAGCAAATTGGGGACAGGACCGGGGGAGCAGTACTTC
>.|.|TRBJ2-1|TRBV29-1
CSATGGRSYNEQFF
TGCAGCGCTACCGGGGGGCGCTCCTACAATGAGCAGTTCTTC
>.|TRBD1|TRBJ1-5|TRBV5-6
CASSRWDRGNQPQHF
TGTGCCAGCAGCCGTTGGGACAGAGGCAATCAGCCCCAGCATTTT
>.|.|TRBJ2-3|TRBV30
CAWKGWGLEKDTQYF
TGTGCCTGGAAGGGGTGGGGGCTCGAGAAGGATACGCAGTATTTT
>.|.|TRBJ1-1|TRBV6-5
CASSYGPAMVAFF
TGTGCCAGCAGTTACGGTCCCGCAATGGTAGCTTTCTTT
>.|.|TRBJ1-5|TRBV28
CASRLLRVDNQPQHF
TGTGCCAGCAGGCTCCTCAGGGTTGACAATCAGCCCCAGCATTTT
>.|.|TRBJ2-1|TRBV18
CASSPGQGSYNEQFF
TGTGCCAGCTCACCCGGGCAGGGGAGCTACAATGAGCAGTTCTTC
>.|.|TRBJ2-7|TRBV9
CASSEGGHSNYEQYF
TGTGCCAGCAGCGAAGGGGGACACTCGAACTACGAGCAGTACTTC
>.|.|TRBJ2-6|TRBV5-1
CASSLEAGGANVLTF
TGCGCCAGCAGCTTGGAGGCAGGTGGGGCCAACGTCCTGACTTTC
>.|TRBD1|TRBJ2-1|TRBV11-2
CASSWGQGVHNEQFF
TGTGCCAGCAGCTGGGGACAGGGGGTCCACAATGAGCAGTTCTTC
>.|TRBD1|TRBJ2-7|TRBV2
CASKQNRDRGIYEQYF
TGTGCCAGCAAGCAGAACCGGGACAGGGGCATCTACGAGCAGTACTTC
>.|TRBD1|TRBJ1-2|TRBV6-1
CASSELWTGAGGYTF
TGTGCCAGCAGTGAACTGTGGACAGGGGCTGGAGGCTACACCTTC
>.|TRBD1|TRBJ1-2|TRBV13
CASSFSGTGAGYGYTF
TGTGCCAGCAGCTTTAGCGGGACAGGGGCGGGGTATGGCTACACCTTC
>.|.|TRBJ1-5|TRBV5-8
CASSLGTINSNQPQHF
TGTGCCAGCAGCTTGGGAACGATTAATAGCAATCAGCCCCAGCATTTT
>.|.|TRBJ2-7|TRBV11-2
CASSLSGYEQYF
TGTGCCAGCAGCTTATCGGGCTACGAGCAGTACTTC
>.|.|TRBJ2-3|TRBV7-3
CASSFLGPDTQYF
TGTGCCAGCAGCTTTTTGGGCCCAGATACGCAGTATTTT
>.|.|TRBJ2-7|TRBV5-1
CASSLDGSSSYEQYF
TGCGCCAGCAGCTTGGATGGCAGCAGCTCCTACGAGCAGTACTTC
>.|.|TRBJ2-3|TRBV4-3
CASSQRLGTDTQYF
TGCGCCAGCAGCCAACGACTGGGCACAGATACGCAGTATTTT
>.|.|TRBJ2-7|TRBV7-9
CASSLAGQQEQYF
TGTGCCAGCAGCTTAGCAGGTCAACAGGAGCAGTACTTC
>.|TRBD2|TRBJ2-2|TRBV7-9
CASNSRTSGRSAGELFF
TGTGCCAGCAACAGTCGGACTAGCGGGAGAAGCGCCGGGGAGCTGTTTTTT
>.|TRBD2|TRBJ2-1|TRBV27
CASSRPGTSGITYNEQFF
TGTGCCAGCAGTCGTCCCGGGACTAGCGGAATCACATACAATGAGCAGTTCTTC
>.|.|TRBJ2-3|TRBV19
CASSIRGDTQYF
TGTGCCAGTAGTATCCGGGGGGATACGCAGTATTTT
>.|TRBD2|TRBJ2-3|TRBV7-2
CASSSLAGALADTQYF
TGTGCCAGCAGCTCCTTAGCGGGAGCGTTGGCAGATACGCAGTATTTT
>.|.|TRBJ1-5|TRBV5-1
CASSLASGGNQPQHF
TGCGCCAGCAGCTTGGCCTCCGGAGGGAATCAGCCCCAGCATTTT
>.|TRBD1|TRBJ1-2|TRBV9
CASSARTGGEGYTF
TGTGCCAGCAGCGCTAGGACAGGGGGCGAGGGCTACACCTTC
>.|TRBD2|TRBJ2-3|TRBV15
CATSRGATSGGTDTQYF
TGTGCCACCAGCAGAGGGGCGACTAGCGGGGGGACAGATACGCAGTATTTT
>.|.|TRBJ2-1|TRBV7-8
CASSPTRTYNEQFF
TGTGCCAGCAGCCCGACTAGAACTTACAATGAGCAGTTCTTC
>.|.|TRBJ2-1|TRBV2
CASSEWQGWADEQFF
TGTGCCAGCAGTGAATGGCAGGGGTGGGCCGATGAGCAGTTCTTC
>.|.|TRBJ2-2|TRBV27
CASSLSGAITGELFF
TGTGCCAGCAGTTTATCGGGGGCTATCACCGGGGAGCTGTTTTTT
>.|.|TRBJ1-5|TRBV15
CATSRDYSDRSSQPQHF
TGTGCCACCAGCAGGGACTACTCCGACAGGTCAAGTCAGCCCCAGCATTTT
>.|TRBD1|TRBJ1-2|TRBV2
CASMRDRINYGYTF
TGTGCCAGCATGAGGGACAGGATTAACTATGGCTACACCTTC
>.|.|TRBJ2-7|TRBV9
CASSPRDGTYEQYF
TGTGCCAGCAGCCCCCGGGACGGTACCTACGAGCAGTACTTC
>.|TRBD2|TRBJ2-3|TRBV5-5
CASSLLASGTDTQYF
TGTGCCAGCAGCTTGCTGGCTAGCGGTACAGATACGCAGTATTTT
>.|.|TRBJ1-3|TRBV7-2
CASSFQITGNTIYF
TGTGCCAGCAGCTTCCAAATCACAGGGAACACCATATATTTT
>.|.|TRBJ2-5|TRBV11-2
CASRRTETQYF
TGTGCCAGCAGACGAACAGAGACCCAGTACTTC
>.|.|TRBJ1-1|TRBV7-8
CASSLLTNTEAFF
TGTGCCAGCAGCTTACTGACAAACACTGAAGCTTTCTTT
>.|.|TRBJ1-4|TRBV19
CASSSQGNVKLFF
TGTGCCAGTAGTAGCCAGGGGAATGTAAAACTGTTTTTT
>.|.|TRBJ2-3|TRBV7-9
CAISRGAGNGFDTQYF
TGTGCCATCTCCCGTGGGGCGGGAAATGGATTCGATACGCAGTATTTT
>.|.|TRBJ2-5|TRBV5-1
CASSLRGETQYF
TGCGCCAGCAGCTTGAGGGGGGAGACCCAGTACTTC
>.|TRBD1|TRBJ1-1|TRBV25-1
CASRGDRGTTEAFF
TGTGCCAGCAGGGGGGACAGGGGGACCACTGAAGCTTTCTTT
>.|TRBD1|TRBJ2-7|TRBV11-2
CASSSNRGRHEQYF
TGTGCCAGCAGCTCGAACAGGGGTCGCCACGAGCAGTACTTC